This T cell receptor (beta chain) was sequenced during a study of CD8 T cells in Susac syndrome. Whole-study findings and limits: The authors acknowledged that the study's TCR sequencing and HLA analysis involved relatively few individuals.

This clonotype was detected only once. The antigen remains unidentified. The junction differs from germline at one of its ends, possibly a read error. CDR1 and CDR2 (germline): DFQATT, SNEGSKA (reference sequence). The CDR3 has 14 amino acids. Reverse transcription of about 0.45 to 1 ug RNA used random hexamers. TCRdb re-derived calls from the immunoSEQ multiplex PCR reads in MiXCR, one entry per CDR3 protein. The repertoire holds more than 150,000 distinct CDR3 sequences, with roughly 95% as singletons. The clonotype originates from a human donor with Susac syndrome. Sequenced sample: CD4+ T cells from PBMCs. The chain joins TRBV20-1 to TRBJ2-7; D gene ambiguous. The CDR3 reads CSAREAGFSDEQYF. The CDR3 nucleotides are TGCAGTGCTAGAGAGGCAGGCTTCTCCGACGAGCAGTACTTC.